These 17 T cell receptor beta chains came from one sample sequenced in a study of blood T cells in healthy people across ages. Together with a sample-barcoded 5' primer, a J-beta primer mix was included in a second PCR lasting about 6 to 11 cycles. TCRdb reanalysed the 5' RACE reads using MiXCR and keeps one entry per CDR3 protein. The sample carries about 800,000 distinct CDR3 sequences, approximately 25% recorded once. These data were also filed under a second study, of T cells of mothers and their children.

The specimen was blood. Receptors originate from a boy younger than 18 in good health.

This clonotype was counted many times. This chain connects TRBV11-3 to TRBJ2-1; TRBD2 matches 7 bases. Per germline, CDR1 SGHNT and CDR2 YENEEA. V was clipped by 3 bases and J by 6 bases; unmatched bases: 2. The CDR3 runs to 13 residues. CDR3 amino acids: CASSLGLLNEQFF. CDR3 bases: TGTGCCAGCAGCTTGGGACTACTCAATGAGCAGTTCTTC.

The rearrangement joins TRBV27 to TRBJ1-1, with D unresolved. The V end was cut by 4 bases, the J end by 1 base, with 10 bases between. Germline CDR1 MNHEY, CDR2 SMNVEV (reference sequence). The CDR3 runs 14 residues. CDR3 residues: CASSWSSPNTEAFF. The DNA of the CDR3 is TGTGCCAGCAGTTGGAGCAGCCCGAACACTGAAGCTTTCTTT.

V is TRBV2 and J is TRBJ2-5, with 9 positions matching TRBD2. This CDR3 region has 14 residues. J lost 4 bases, V lost 8 bases, and 8 bases had no gene match. In germline, CDR1 is SNHLY, CDR2 FYNNEI. CDR3 coding DNA: TGTGCCAGCCGAGATAGCGGGGGTCGAGAGACCCAGTACTTC. Protein: CASRDSGGRETQYF. Variable domain in full (rest from reference TRBV2 and TRBJ2-5): EPEVTQTPSHQVTQMGQEVILRCVPISNHLYFYWYRQILGQKVEFLVSFYNNEISEKSEIFDDQFSVERPDGSNFTLKIRSTKLEDSAMYFCASRDSGGRETQYFGPGTRLLVL.

This clonotype was seen more than once but under ten times. This chain connects TRBV6-2 or TRBV6-3 to TRBJ2-1, with D possibly TRBD1 on 6 matching bases. Near its end, the DNA agrees better with TRBJ2-5, so the J call may be wrong. CDR1 MNHEY and CDR2 SVGEGT come from the germline V gene. The CDR3 consists of 14 residues. The CDR3: CASSPQGSVETQYF. In nucleotides, the CDR3 is TGTGCCAGCAGTCCCCAGGGGAGTGTGGAGACCCAGTACTTC.

This chain connects TRBV20-1 to TRBJ2-7; the match to TRBD2 covers 10 bases. The CDR3 totals 15 residues. V was pared by 3 bases and J by 6 bases, with 11 bases of the junction left unmatched. Germline values: CDR1 DFQATT, CDR2 SNEGSKA (reference sequence). CDR3 residues: CSASVVSSGRGEQYF. In DNA, the CDR3 is TGCAGTGCTAGTGTGGTGTCTAGCGGGAGAGGCGAGCAGTACTTC.

The chain joins TRBV11-2 to TRBJ1-4; no clear D. CDR3 size: 14 residues. From germline, CDR1 is SGHAT and CDR2 FQNNGV. Trimming shortened V by 2 bases and J by 2 bases, and 6 bases separated the two germline ends. The CDR3 spells CASSLSPTNEKLFF. The CDR3 region has the DNA TGTGCCAGCAGCTTATCCCCGACTAATGAAAAACTGTTTTTT.

V is TRBV20-1 and J is TRBJ2-5; D gene ambiguous. Looked up from germline, CDR1 is DFQATT and CDR2 is SNEGSKA (reference sequence). The CDR3 consists of 15 residues. V was trimmed by 1 base and J by 1 base, leaving 13 bases between them. CDR3 in amino acids: CSARARAEIQETQYF. The CDR3 DNA reads as TGCAGTGCTAGAGCTCGCGCAGAGATCCAAGAGACCCAGTACTTC.

The V call is TRBV4-3, the J call TRBJ2-2, with no clear D. Trimming shortened V by 2 bases and J by 7 bases, and 14 bases separated the two germline ends. The CDR3 contains 15 residues. CDR1 LGHNA and CDR2 YSLEER come from the germline V gene. The CDR3 region has the DNA TGCGCCAGCAGCCAAAGAATCACAGTTGGCGGGGAGCTGTTTTTT. This translates into CASSQRITVGGELFF.

This clonotype was observed a handful of times. V gene TRBV11-1 combines with J gene TRBJ2-7; TRBD1 matches at 8 bases. Germline CDR1 is SGHAT and CDR2 is FQDESV (reference sequence). With 4 bases clipped from V and 2 bases from J, the junction kept 22 bases outside the gene matches. This CDR3 contains 20 residues. The CDR3 protein is CASSSLRGQGRNLLTYEQYF. In nucleotides, the CDR3 is TGTGCCAGCAGCTCCCTCCGTGGACAGGGCCGAAACTTACTAACCTACGAGCAGTACTTC.

The chain joins TRBV7-9 to TRBJ2-1; D is unresolved. There are 12 residues in the CDR3. CDR1 is SEHNR, CDR2 FQNEAQ, per germline (reference sequence). The V end lost 1 base, the J end lost 10 bases, and 8 bases lay between the germline ends. The CDR3 here is CASSLDDPEQFF. DNA for the CDR3: TGTGCCAGCAGCTTAGATGACCCAGAGCAGTTCTTC.

V usage is TRBV6-5 and J usage is TRBJ1-4; 11 bases agree with TRBD1. This CDR3 contains 14 residues. Trimming took 7 bases from V and 6 from J; bases not matched to a gene: 4. Per the germline V gene, CDR1 is MNHEY and CDR2 is SVGAGI. CDR3 residues: CASTGQGAYEKLFF. In DNA, the CDR3 is TGTGCCAGCACCGGACAGGGGGCGTATGAAAAACTGTTTTTT.

The rearrangement uses TRBV10-2 and TRBJ2-7; 8 bases align to TRBD2. CDR3 length: 15 residues. V was clipped by 7 bases and J by 4 bases; unmatched bases: 12. CDR1 is WSHSY, CDR2 SAAADI, per germline. CDR3 residues: CASTKGGGGPYEQYF. CDR3 coding DNA: TGCGCCAGCACAAAGGGTGGCGGGGGGCCTTACGAGCAGTACTTC.

Only a few counts were recorded for this clonotype. The V and J genes are TRBV3-1 and TRBJ2-5; 7 nucleotides align to TRBD2. The DNA end is more similar to TRBJ2-7, so the J call may be wrong. The germline V gene has CDR1 LGHDT and CDR2 YNNKEL (reference sequence). The CDR3 is made up of 17 amino acids. The CDR3 DNA reads TGTGCCAGCAGCCAAGACATGGCTAGCGGTGGAGGGGACGAGCAGTACTTC. As protein: CASSQDMASGGGDEQYF.

In this sample, this clonotype turned up a few times. The gene calls are TRBV28 and TRBJ2-6; D assignment may be TRBD1 or TRBD2 (5 bases each). The V and J ends lost 5 bases and 4 bases respectively, with 24 bases between them. CDR1 and CDR2 (germline): MDHEN, SYDVKM. There are 19 residues in the CDR3. The DNA for the CDR3 is TGTGCCAGCAGTGGAGGTTGGGACCGGGGTTTGGGGGGGGCCAACGTCCTGACTTTC. It codes for CASSGGWDRGLGGANVLTF.

This clonotype was counted between two and nine times. The rearrangement joins TRBV15 to TRBJ2-3; tentative D call: TRBD1 (6 bases). Germline V gene sequence: CDR1 LNHNV, CDR2 YYDKDF (reference sequence). CDR3 length equals 15 residues. Trimming shortened V by 3 bases and J by 2 bases, and 12 bases separated the two germline ends. In nucleotides, the CDR3 is TGTGCCACCAGCAGGGGGGACAAAACCACAGATACGCAGTATTTT. It specifies CATSRGDKTTDTQYF. Complete variable domain (other parts from reference TRBV15 and TRBJ2-3): DAMVIQNPRYQVTQFGKPVTLSCSQTLNHNVMYWYQQKSSQAPKLLFHYYDKDFNNEADTPDNFQSRRPNTSFCFLDIRSPGLGDTAMYLCATSRGDKTTDTQYFGPGTRLTVL.

This clonotype was observed a few times. The rearrangement uses TRBV14 and TRBJ2-2; weak D call: TRBD2 (6 bases). This CDR3 spans 17 amino acids. V lost 0 bases and J lost 0, with 11 bases in between. Germline lookup yields CDR1 SGHDN and CDR2 FVKESK. CDR3 DNA sequence: TGTGCCAGCAGCCAAGAACGGGGACTTTCGAACACCGGGGAGCTGTTTTTT. Protein product: CASSQERGLSNTGELFF.

The CDR3 DNA follows: TGCAGTGCCCCCAGCGGGAAGACCTACGAGCAGTACTTC. Its translation: CSAPSGKTYEQYF. The chain recombines TRBV20-1 with TRBJ2-7; 7 nucleotides line up with TRBD2. From germline, CDR1 is DFQATT and CDR2 SNEGSKA (reference sequence). This CDR3 region has 13 residues. V was pared by 6 bases and J by 2 bases, with 7 bases of the junction left unmatched.